This T cell receptor (beta chain) originates from a study of blood T cells in healthy people across ages. Then a second PCR, running roughly 7 to 11 cycles, was carried out with a sample-barcoded 5' primer and a J-beta primer mix. TCRdb re-analysed the 5' RACE reads in MiXCR, keeping a single row per CDR3 protein. Here the sample spans about 780,000 distinct CDR3 sequences, 35% to 60% being singletons. This CDR3 region has 17 residues. Between the trimmed V and J ends, which lost 8 bases and 0 bases, there was a span of 20 bases. The germline V gene encodes CDR1 MDHEN and CDR2 SYDVKM. This chain joins TRBV28 and TRBJ2-4; D is possibly TRBD2 (5 bases). The receptor's source is a man aged 80 or over in good health. The sequenced sample was blood. CDR3 bases: TGTGCCAGCCGACTTGGAGGCCGTTTACTAGCCAAAAACATTCAGTACTTC. This encodes CASRLGGRLLAKNIQYF.